The TCR beta chain under discussion was sequenced for a study of blood T cells in healthy people across ages. Study-level points and caveats: Unsorted PBMCs prevented conclusive naive versus antigen-experienced comparison. Strong correlation was found linking TCR beta diversity to naive T cell percentage.

Details on this clonotype: No antigen is known for it. This could be a read error, since a much larger clone is one nucleotide away.

Peripheral blood, roughly 9.3 milliliters per donor, was collected. There were at least 5 micrograms of total RNA extracted from every sample. The germline V gene has CDR1 SQVTM and CDR2 ANQGSEA. The CDR3 totals 12 residues. A second 7 to 11 cycle PCR used barcoded and J-beta primers. TCRdb reprocessed the 5' RACE reads with MiXCR, giving one entry per CDR3 protein. Of roughly 1.7 million distinct CDR3 sequences in the sample, roughly 30% were seen once. The rearrangement uses TRBV29-1 and TRBJ2-5; maybe TRBD2 (6 bases). The receptor's source is a woman under 40 in good health. Material for sequencing was blood. The CDR3 DNA reads as TGCAACGTTGTCCGGGGGCAAGAGACCCAGTACTTC. As protein: CNVVRGQETQYF.